This record looks at one TCR beta chain sequence and its context. The antigen it binds to is not known. No much larger clone exists at a distance of one base, and base qualities are not known. This record belongs to a study of blood T cells in healthy people across ages (dated by TCRdb to 2015 to 2017). In the study overall: Template switching captured roughly one uniquely barcoded TCR beta cDNA molecule per two T cells in model experiments. Age-related changes in TCR beta repertoire diversity were measured in the study by deep sequencing normalized with unique cDNA molecular identifiers. The donors were divided into four age groups: young (average around 17 years), middle-aged (approximately 41), aged (roughly 66) and long-lived (82). To avoid experimental bias, donors of different ages were distributed randomly across sequencing lanes. Using the same blood draw, the study looked at two additional independent replicas of 1 million unique cDNA reads for two donors, one aged 18 to 30 and the other aged 80 or older.

The library was prepared using 5' RACE. TCRdb names Illumina HiSeq 2500 as the instrument used. A second PCR of about 6 to 11 cycles was performed with a sample-barcoded 5' primer and a J-beta primer mix. A unique molecular identifier was introduced onto each TCR beta cDNA molecule by a template-switch 5' adaptor carrying 12 random nucleotides. Each sample yielded at least 2.5 million CDR3-containing paired-end reads. All of the RNA was converted into first-strand cDNA using the Mint cDNA synthesis kit, with a TRBC-specific oligonucleotide serving as the primer. All cDNA was treated with uracil-DNA glycosylase and then went through a first 18-cycle PCR with the universal primers M1SS and BC2_uni_R. Per the original workflow: For normalization, 1 million high-quality reads, each with a distinct molecular identifier, were randomly selected from each sample. Reads with shared molecular identifiers were discarded instead of being binned into consensus sequences. CDR3 identification, clonotype clustering and error correction used MiTCR with a Q25 quality threshold and the strictest error-elimination algorithm. A nonparametric unseen species model with Euler transformation was used to estimate lower-bound total TCR beta diversity. The public reads were reanalyzed by TCRdb: fastp trimming at Q25, MiXCR alignment, in-frame beta chains only. Duplicate CDR3 protein sequences are folded into a single record with the most common DNA and genes. These V and J calls derive from TCRdb rather than the authors' analysis. The sample data list over 1,300,000 distinct CDR3 sequences, and 59% of these were observed just once. The top ten constitute 6.7% of the sample.

Overall study outcomes, separate from this receptor: As age increased, observed TCR beta diversity per million T cells dropped in a roughly linear way, and a significant reduction was already evident by age 40. Since profiling was done on bulk unsorted PBMCs, naive and antigen-experienced compartments could not be conclusively compared. Estimates of total diversity based on one million sequenced T cells were regarded as lower bounds and as underestimates. Compared with the aged group, the long-lived group had more naive CD4+ T cells, fewer expanded clones and increased TCR diversity, a pattern suggesting age selection. Observed TCR beta diversity correlated strongly with the percentage of naive T cells measured by flow cytometry. Donor CMV infection status was unknown, potentially confounding age-related changes in expanded clonotypes.

Systemically healthy Caucasian individuals from Russia, around 39 in total and aged about 6 to 100 years, were included as donors. Each donor gave roughly 9 milliliters of peripheral blood, drawn into EDTA-treated Vacutainer tubes. Ficoll-Paque density-gradient centrifugation was used to isolate PBMCs, with at least 6.5 million per sample. Total RNA was extracted from PBMCs with Trizol reagent, with at least 6 micrograms obtained per sample. Naive CD45RAhigh/CD27high T cell percentages were measured by flow cytometry on a PBMC aliquot from every donor. Based on the germline V gene (reference sequence), the CDR1 and CDR2 sequences are SGHKS and YYEKEE. V is cut by 7 bases and J by 4 bases, and the space between the germline ends is 20 bases. Spanning cysteine to phenylalanine, the CDR3 consists of 15 amino acids. The CDR3 DNA has 45 bases and is translated from base 1.

The source material was blood. The TCR was taken from a man between 18 and 29 years old in good health. The sequence links TRBV5-5 to TRBJ1-1; TRBD1 is possibly the D segment (5 matching bases). The sequenced DNA is TGTGCCAGCGCGCCTCTTGCAGGGACCAGCACTGAAGCTTTCTTT. Its translation reads: CASAPLAGTSTEAFF.